These 30 T cell receptor beta chains came from one sample sequenced in a study of blood T cells in healthy people across ages. The authors ran a second PCR of 7 to 11 cycles using a sample-barcoded 5' primer and a J-beta primer mix. TCRdb re-called the 5' RACE reads through MiXCR, storing one row per CDR3 protein. The sample has hundreds of thousands of distinct CDR3 sequences; roughly 26% are singletons. The material sequenced was blood. The source is a woman over 75 in good health.

This clonotype showed up just a few times. It may be a read error: a sequence one base away is much more abundant. The gene calls are TRBV12-3 or TRBV12-4 and TRBJ2-3; D might be TRBD1 or TRBD2, each matching 5 bases. There are 15 residues in the CDR3. CDR3: CASSRGGRSTDAQYF. CDR3 nucleotides: TGTGCCAGCAGTCGGGGCGGCCGCAGCACAGATGCGCAGTATTTT.

This clonotype was seen ten or more times. This sequence joins TRBV12-3 or TRBV12-4 and TRBJ2-5, with D possibly being TRBD1 (5 bases). This CDR3 comprises 13 residues. The germline V and J ends were trimmed by 3 bases and 2 bases, with 7 bases remaining between them. The CDR3 spells CASSFRQQETQYF. In nucleotides, the CDR3 is TGTGCCAGCAGTTTCCGACAGCAAGAGACCCAGTACTTC.

This clonotype was detected only a few times. This chain uses TRBV12-3 or TRBV12-4 with TRBJ1-1; 11 positions match TRBD1. This CDR3 has 15 residues. Trimming removed 8 bases from V and 5 bases from J; junction bases left unmatched: 10. The CDR3: CASRTGGVKETEAFF. In nucleotides, the CDR3 is TGTGCCAGCCGGACAGGGGGCGTCAAGGAGACTGAAGCTTTCTTT.

The sample holds many counts of this clonotype. The chain employs TRBV12-3 or TRBV12-4 and TRBJ2-5, with unresolved D. CDR3 length: 14 residues. Trimming cost V 1 base and J 2 bases, with 8 bases left between them. The CDR3 nucleotides read TGTGCCAGCAGTTTAGGGGCTACGCAAGAGACCCAGTACTTC. It codes for CASSLGATQETQYF.

This clonotype was counted ten times or more. The rearrangement joins TRBV12-3 or TRBV12-4 to TRBJ1-2; possibly TRBD1 for D (6 bases). Trimming pared 3 bases from V and 8 bases from J, leaving 16 bases between. CDR3 length equals 14 residues. The CDR3 nucleotides read TGTGCCAGCAGTTTTTTTCTACAGGGTGAGGGCTACACCTTC. Encoded protein: CASSFFLQGEGYTF.

Comment on this clonotype: It may be a read error: a sequence one base away is much more abundant. This chain links TRBV12-3 or TRBV12-4 with TRBJ2-3; D gene ambiguous. The CDR3 extends over 15 amino acids. The CDR3 DNA reads as TGTGCCAGCAATTTACTTGGGAAATCGGGCGATACGCAGTATTTT. Residues: CASNLLGKSGDTQYF.

This clonotype appeared many times. The chain has TRBV7-2 and TRBJ1-2; unclear D gene. The CDR3 totals 15 residues. V gave up 1 base and J gave up 3 bases, with 12 bases separating them. Germline CDR1 SGHTA, CDR2 FQGNSA. CDR3 sequence reads: CASSLEVREDYGYTF. The CDR3 DNA reads TGTGCCAGCAGCTTAGAGGTCCGGGAAGACTATGGCTACACCTTC.

V usage is TRBV20-1 and J usage is TRBJ1-5; possibly TRBD1 for D (6 bases). The CDR3 length is 15 residues. The germline gives CDR1 DFQATT, CDR2 SNEGSKA (reference sequence). The V gene lost 4 bases and the J gene lost 0 bases, with 13 bases spanning the gap. For the CDR3, the DNA is TGCAGTGCTACGGGGGGGCAAAATAGCAATCAGCCCCAGCATTTT. This codes for CSATGGQNSNQPQHF.

Ten or more counts support this clonotype. Written as DNA, the CDR3 is TGTGCCAGCAGTCAAGGGGGCACCCCCTCTGGGGCCAACGTCCTGACTTTC. Translating it yields CASSQGGTPSGANVLTF. The chain links TRBV12-3 or TRBV12-4 to TRBJ2-6; 7 bases map to TRBD1. This CDR3 has 17 amino acids. V shed 5 bases and J 0 bases; nucleotides not matched to a gene: 7.

This clonotype was detected ten times or more. The J gene is TRBJ2-7, the V gene TRBV6-6; tentatively, D is TRBD1 (6 bases). Germline V gives CDR1 MNHNY, CDR2 SVGAGI (reference sequence). The CDR3 covers 12 residues. V was cut by 6 bases and J by 4 bases, with 10 bases left in between. The CDR3: CASRTTGYEQYF. CDR3 nucleotides: TGTGCCAGCAGGACGACAGGTTACGAGCAGTACTTC.

The rearrangement uses TRBV5-1 and TRBJ2-7; D might be TRBD1 (6 bases). Germline lookup yields CDR1 SGHRS and CDR2 YFSETQ. The V and J ends lost 4 bases and 2 bases respectively, with 13 bases between them. The CDR3 is 14 residues long. The CDR3 nucleotides read TGCGCCAGCAGCAAGGGACAAACTACCTACGAGCAGTACTTC. The encoded protein is CASSKGQTTYEQYF.

The chain employs TRBV30 and TRBJ1-4; D gene ambiguous. This CDR3 has 13 residues. Trimming stripped 5 bases from V and 0 bases from J, with 7 bases between. The V gene's germline CDR1 is GTSNPN and CDR2 SVGIG (reference sequence). CDR3 amino acids: CAWDGTTNEKLFF. CDR3 sequence (DNA): TGTGCCTGGGACGGAACAACTAATGAAAAACTGTTTTTT. The entire variable domain, with the rest obtained from reference TRBV30 and TRBJ1-4, is as follows: SQTIHQWPATLVQPVGSPLSLECTVEGTSNPNLYWYRQAAGRGLQLLFYSVGIGQISSEVPQNLSASRPQDRQFILSSKKLLLSDSGFYLCAWDGTTNEKLFFGSGTQLSVL.

This clonotype was seen many times. The gene calls are TRBV9 and TRBJ2-7, with unresolved D. From germline, CDR1 is SGDLS and CDR2 YYNGEE. Deletions cut 3 bases from V and 6 bases from J, with 10 bases between. The CDR3 is 12 amino acids. Written as DNA, the CDR3 is TGTGCCAGCAGCGCGTCCCTCGGCGAGCAGTACTTC. Translation: CASSASLGEQYF.

V gene TRBV6-5 combines with J gene TRBJ1-1; 7 bases are a match to TRBD1. Looked up from germline, CDR1 is MNHEY and CDR2 is SVGAGI. The J segment lost 3 bases and the V segment lost 5 bases, leaving 12 bases of the junction unmatched. The CDR3 covers 16 residues. Here the CDR3 reads CASSTQRQGSYTEAFF. Written as DNA, the CDR3 is TGTGCCAGCAGTACTCAACGACAGGGATCGTACACTGAAGCTTTCTTT.

V and J are TRBV4-1 and TRBJ2-7, with 12 bases that match TRBD1. Germline loops: CDR1 MGHRA, CDR2 YSYEKL. This CDR3 contains 18 residues. V dropped 4 bases and J dropped 5; count of bases not matched to a gene: 15. As DNA, the CDR3 is TGCGCCAGCAGCCCACAAACTTTGGGACAGGGGGCGGACAACGAGCAGTACTTC. The encoded protein is CASSPQTLGQGADNEQYF.

This clonotype occurred a few times. A read error may explain this, as a much larger clone is one base away. J is TRBJ1-4 and V is TRBV7-9; perhaps TRBD1 as D (5 bases). The CDR3 spans 13 residues. The germline CDR1 and CDR2 sequences are SEHNR and FQNEAQ (reference sequence). The chain's CDR3 is CARSLGTAQKLFF. The CDR3 region has the DNA TGTGCCCGCAGCTTAGGGACTGCGCAAAAACTGTTTTTT. Full variable domain (outside the CDR3, taken from reference TRBV7-9 and TRBJ1-4): DTGVSQNPRHKITKRGQNVTFRCDPISEHNRLYWYRQTLGQGPEFLTYFQNEAQLEKSRLLSDRFSAERPKGSFSTLEIQRTEQGDSAMYLCARSLGTAQKLFFGSGTQLSVL.

On this clonotype itself: A much larger clone differs from this one at a single base, so this may be a read error. The chain recombines TRBV12-3 or TRBV12-4 with TRBJ2-5; D possibly corresponds to TRBD1 (5 bases). V dropped 4 bases and J dropped 11 bases, with 20 bases sitting between them. The length of the CDR3 is 14 residues. The CDR3: CASSYMRQPYGQYF. Written as DNA, the CDR3 is TGTGCCAGCAGTTACATGAGACAGCCCTACGGGCAGTACTTC.

At least ten counts were recorded for this clonotype. The CDR3 loop reads CASSGTGVGETQYF. In DNA, the CDR3 is TGTGCCAGCAGTGGGACAGGGGTCGGGGAGACCCAGTACTTC. The V call is TRBV27, the J call TRBJ2-5, with 10 bases fitting TRBD1. Germline V lookup: CDR1 MNHEY, CDR2 SMNVEV (reference sequence). The CDR3 consists of 14 residues. The ends lost 5 bases at V and 5 bases at J; junction bases unmatched: 5.

This clonotype was detected many times. The CDR3 here is CASGRTNNQPQHF. In DNA form, the CDR3 reads TGTGCCAGCGGCAGGACCAACAATCAGCCCCAGCATTTT. The chain uses TRBV6-1 and TRBJ1-5; the D is unclear. Germline CDR1 and CDR2: MNHNS and SASEGT. There are 13 residues in the CDR3. V was trimmed by 8 bases and J by 3 bases, leaving 11 bases between them.

V gene TRBV7-2 combines with J gene TRBJ1-1; D is undetermined. Trimming stripped 1 base from V and 4 bases from J, with 16 bases between. Germline lookup yields CDR1 SGHTA and CDR2 FQGNSA. The CDR3 runs to 16 residues. The CDR3 sequence: CASSLVTGERATEAFF. The CDR3 coding sequence is TGTGCCAGCAGCTTAGTCACGGGAGAAAGGGCCACTGAAGCTTTCTTT.

This clonotype was seen once. Germline is not matched at one junction end, which may reflect a read error. J is TRBJ1-4 and V is TRBV20-1, with TRBD1 identical over 9 bases. Germline CDR1 and CDR2: DFQATT and SNEGSKA (reference sequence). The CDR3 is 17 amino acids. The CDR3 DNA reads as TGCAGTGCTAGGGTTCCGGGACAGGGTGCAACTAATGAAAAACGGTTTTTT. It specifies CSARVPGQGATNEKRFF.

In its sample, this clonotype was seen many times. The rearrangement links TRBV21-1 to TRBJ2-3. TRBV21-1 is described as a pseudogene. The CDR3 covers 16 residues. The CDR3 region has the DNA TGTGCCAGCAGCAAAGGATACTGCTCTAGCACAGATACGCAGTATTTT. Protein product: CASSKGYCSSTDTQYF.

V usage is TRBV24-1 and J usage is TRBJ2-2; D is uncertain. The CDR3 has 14 amino acids. Trimming removed 4 bases from V and 13 bases from J, with 18 bases in between. Germline V gene sequence: CDR1 KGHDR, CDR2 SFDVKD. CDR3 loop: CATSDSPSTPGLFF. The CDR3 coding sequence is TGTGCCACCAGTGACTCCCCGTCTACCCCAGGGCTGTTTTTT.

The chain carries TRBV7-2 and TRBJ2-7; D remains unclear. Germline V CDR1 and CDR2: SGHTA, FQGNSA. The CDR3 loop spans 14 amino acids. Trimming removed 1 base at V and 5 bases at J, with 12 bases between. The CDR3 DNA follows: TGTGCCAGCAGCTTAGTGGGCAGACAAAACGAGCAGTACTTC. It encodes CASSLVGRQNEQYF.

As concerns this clonotype: This may arise from a read error, as a much more abundant clone is one base away. V gene TRBV2 combines with J gene TRBJ2-3; D uncertain. This CDR3 has 14 amino acids. V was cut by 11 bases and J by 0 bases, with 15 bases left in between. Looked up from germline, CDR1 is SNHLY and CDR2 is FYNNEI. CDR3 loop: CAGEQDSSTDTQYF. In DNA, the CDR3 is TGTGCCGGCGAGCAAGACTCTAGCACAGATACGCAGTATTTT.

The sample holds a few counts of this clonotype. The chain carries TRBV29-1 and TRBJ1-3; no reliable D call. The ends were cut back, 3 bases at V and 0 bases at J, with 6 bases in the middle. Germline CDR1 and CDR2: SQVTM and ANQGSEA. The CDR3 runs to 13 residues. The CDR3 DNA follows: TGCAGCGTTGACGGTAGCTCTGGAAACACCATATATTTT. Its translation is CSVDGSSGNTIYF.

This clonotype was detected many times. V gene TRBV3-1 combines with J gene TRBJ2-6, with a possible D match to TRBD1 (6 bases). CDR3 length equals 16 residues. Trimming pared 3 bases from V and 0 bases from J, leaving 9 bases between. CDR1 LGHDT and CDR2 YNNKEL come from the germline V gene (reference sequence). The CDR3 coding sequence is TGTGCCAGCAGCCAGGGGGCCCGCTCTGGGGCCAACGTCCTGACTTTC. Translation: CASSQGARSGANVLTF.

This clonotype was seen repeatedly, ten times or more. The rearrangement uses TRBV7-2 and TRBJ2-7; TRBD2 agrees at 10 bases. The germline V gene encodes CDR1 SGHTA and CDR2 FQGNSA. J was trimmed by 3 bases and V by 2 bases; bases with no gene match: 4. The CDR3 consists of 15 residues. CDR3 in amino acids: CASSLLAGGLYEQYF. CDR3 bases: TGTGCCAGCAGCTTATTAGCGGGGGGCCTCTACGAGCAGTACTTC.

This clonotype showed up many times. The rearrangement links TRBV15 to TRBJ2-3; D is ambiguous. This CDR3 comprises 14 residues. V was pared by 0 bases and J by 2 bases, with 6 bases between. In germline, CDR1 is LNHNV, CDR2 YYDKDF (reference sequence). DNA for the CDR3: TGTGCCACCAGCAGAGACGTTAACACAGATACGCAGTATTTT. Protein: CATSRDVNTDTQYF.

The V and J genes are TRBV29-1 and TRBJ2-5; D may correspond to TRBD1 or TRBD2 (5 bases each). The J call is in doubt because the DNA end fits TRBJ2-7 better. The CDR3 sequence is 12 residues long. Germline values: CDR1 SQVTM, CDR2 ANQGSEA. The DNA for the CDR3 is TGCAGCGTCCGGGACGCAGCTTACGAGCAGTACTTC. This translates into CSVRDAAYEQYF.